This TCR beta chain was profiled in a study of blood T cell repertoires in COVID-19. Study summary: PBMCs, B-cell-depleted T cells, or T cells were the source of the cDNA or gDNA that made up the material.

Method: immunoSEQ multiplex PCR; TCRdb's copy keeps in-frame clones and lacks some. This sample carries 150,000 to 250,000 clones, roughly four fifths of them seen once, and the ten largest clones take about 10%. Donors of Cohort 3 who recovered were those that had two negative PCRs, clearance, or symptom resolution. Per germline, CDR1 MNHEY and CDR2 SVGAGI. The V gene lost 8 bases and the J gene lost 7 bases, with 23 bases spanning the gap. This CDR3 is 15 amino acids long. Sequencing used PBMCs or T cells enriched from blood (not recorded which). The sequence derives from a man aged 35-49 years who had recovered from COVID-19. The rearrangement uses TRBV6-5 and TRBJ1-2; D is possibly TRBD1 (5 bases). This CDR3 reads CASSNSRAGLGGYTF. For the CDR3, the DNA is TGTGCCAGCTCGAACTCCCGGGCAGGGCTAGGTGGCTACACCTTC.